The 4 T cell receptor beta chains in this list originate from one sample, sequenced in a study of identical twins. TCRdb analysed the 5' RACE reads with MiXCR anew, one entry per CDR3 protein. The sample comprises fewer than 500,000 distinct CDR3 sequences, roughly an eighth of which are singletons, and about 1% rests with the top ten. This sample was also put to use in a study of yellow fever vaccine responses in identical twins.

Sequenced material: CD4+ T cells sorted from blood. All receptors derive from a woman aged 18-30 years in good health.

This clonotype has a handful of counts. V gene TRBV5-1 combines with J gene TRBJ2-7, with 8 bases that match TRBD1. The CDR3 is 15 residues long. Trimming at V came to 3 bases and at J to 0 bases, leaving 5 bases not matched to a gene. Germline-derived CDR1 and CDR2 are SGHRS and YFSETQ. The CDR3 nucleotides read TGCGCCAGCAGCTACCAGGGGGCGAACTCCTACGAGCAGTACTTC. Translation gives CASSYQGANSYEQYF.

This clonotype was seen repeatedly, ten times or more. The chain carries TRBV7-2 and TRBJ2-1; no firm D call. V was shortened by 5 bases and J by 0 bases, with 11 bases between the two germline ends. In germline, CDR1 is SGHTA, CDR2 FQGNSA. This CDR3 contains 15 residues. The DNA of the CDR3 is TGTGCCAGCAGCCGGACGGCTAGCTCCTACAATGAGCAGTTCTTC. Its protein product is CASSRTASSYNEQFF.

The CDR3 nucleotides are TGTGCCAGCAGCCCCGGGACTACCCCCACAGATACGCAGTATTTT. Translation gives CASSPGTTPTDTQYF. This chain uses TRBV12-3 or TRBV12-4 with TRBJ2-3; TRBD2 agrees at 7 bases. The CDR3 runs to 15 residues. The J segment lost 2 bases and the V segment lost 6 bases, leaving 8 bases of the junction unmatched.

This clonotype came up once. The chain is built from TRBV24-1 and TRBJ2-3; 7 bases map to TRBD2. The CDR3 loop spans 16 amino acids. CDR1 KGHDR and CDR2 SFDVKD come from the germline V gene. Trimming removed 0 bases from V and 1 base from J; junction bases left unmatched: 3. The CDR3 DNA reads as TGTGCCACCAGTGATTTGCAGGCGGGAGGCACAGATACGCAGTATTTT. This gives the protein CATSDLQAGGTDTQYF.